Sequencing of this TCR beta chain was carried out in a study of beta chain features in type 1 diabetes (dated by TCRdb to about 2018). Regarding the complete study: Mean age, gender distribution, total cell number and subset yield did not differ between patients and healthy donors. A total of some 100,000,000 sorted cells were examined across all samples, and a strong correlation was observed between cell number per subset and RNA yield. The study compared TCRB repertoires of sorted circulating CD4+ T cell subsets between recently diagnosed type 1 diabetes patients and matched healthy donors. Regulatory and stem cell-like memory subsets were isolated from only 8 patients and 8 healthy donors, whereas naive and central memory subsets came from all 30 or so donors.

A single peripheral blood draw of about 120 mL on average was collected from each donor into heparinised tubes. Using a panel that included CD45RO, CCR7, CD25, CD127, CD95 and CD27, naive, central memory, regulatory and stem cell-like memory CD4+ T cells were sorted on a BD FACSAria II. Every sorted population had a purity above 95%. PBMCs were separated immediately by Lymphoprep density gradient centrifugation and were stained directly, without being cultured. To minimize batch effects, samples were stained and sorted in pairs, one healthy donor with one patient per experiment. The full study reports these points: Shorter templates might have been favored by PCR, but patient and control samples were amplified and corrected together, so both groups would have been affected equally by any skew. Type 1 diabetes patients showed a moderate but significant shortening of TCRB CDR3 length in all four CD4+ subsets. The naive, central memory and regulatory TCRB repertoires appeared to resemble one another more closely among patients than among healthy donors. Only small numbers of individuals were included in the HLA sub-analyses, which left unresolved whether HLA type had any influence on TCRB rearrangement. Sequencing cDNA rather than genomic DNA could over-represent highly expressing activated cells, although activation and CD3 levels did not differ between groups. At VDJ recombination sites, type 1 diabetes patients had fewer insertions and more deleted nucleotides, which implies abnormalities in thymic rearrangement.

This clone was seen a few times. Its antigen remains unidentified. Per-base quality was not reported, and no clone a single base away is much larger than it. The CDR3 contains 15 residues, cysteine and phenylalanine counted. CDR3 DNA only is kept here, 45 bases in frame from base 1. In the germline V gene, CDR1 corresponds to SGHVS and CDR2 to FQNEAQ. Trimming leaves V shorter by 5 bases and J shorter by 2 bases, with the junction holding 4 bases beyond the gene matches. The High Capacity cDNA Reverse Transcription Kit was used to reverse transcribe all of the isolated RNA, meaning that expressed TCRB transcripts were what got sequenced. Deep immunoSEQ sequencing was applied to naive, central memory and regulatory T cell samples, giving an average of around 4 million total reads per sample. Sorted cells were lysed in RLT buffer, and RNA was extracted using DNase-treated RNeasy Micro or Mini kits according to cell number. Each cell subset was processed separately to prevent cross-contamination, with patient and healthy donor samples processed together. The immunoSEQ multiplex PCR was used to amplify TCRB sequences from cDNA, yielding 87-bp fragments that span the CDR3 region. Sequencing of the amplicons was done on the Illumina HiSeq platform. The source study handled its data this way. Synthetic template baselines were used to correct PCR bias computationally, reads within Hamming distance 2 were collapsed together, and singletons that could not be merged were discarded. By aligning reads against IMGT, V, D and J genes, CDR3 length, and insertions or deletions at six rearrangement sites were assigned. Within each subset, clonotype counts were normalized to sorted cell number, and only after that were true diversity and Gini coefficients computed with the tcR R package. Repertoire sharing was quantified using the overlap coefficient calculated on TCRB nucleotide sequences. This immuneACCESS table, as held by TCRdb, lists in-frame sequences with V and J called but not all clones. Of the missing ones, under half trace to an unresolved V gene in checked studies; the others have no known cause. The V and J calls and clone size come from that table; D and trimming were worked out from the DNA. Counted in this sample were roughly 25,000 clones; roughly two thirds of them appeared once. 2% to 2.5% of the sample is in the top ten clones.

The sequence was collected from a middle-aged woman in good health. Sequenced: Tregs from blood. This sample's cell subset or site label indicates: regulatory CD4+ T cells. The rearranged segments are TRBV7-8 and TRBJ1-5; 9 bases in the junction line up with TRBD1. The CDR3 protein sequence reads: CASSQRQGGNQPQHF. The sequence in DNA is TGTGCCAGCAGCCAAAGACAGGGGGGCAATCAGCCCCAGCATTTT.